The text below deals with one T cell receptor (beta chain). No antigen is known for it. Sequencing was performed with immunoSEQ multiplex PCR; in TCRdb, only in-frame clones are kept and a portion is missing. The sample lists thousands of clones, around four fifths seen once, with around 6% in the top ten. The data were obtained in a study of immune evolution from preneoplasia to lung adenocarcinoma. The CDR3 has 14 amino acids. V lost 2 bases and J lost 4, with 12 bases in between. Germline V gives CDR1 SGDLS, CDR2 YYNGEE. Study results and caveats: KRAS-mutant nodules had the highest T cell clonality.

The sequence was collected from a person aged 50-69 years with lung adenocarcinoma. The rearrangement links TRBV9 to TRBJ2-5, with D possibly being TRBD2 (7 bases). Sample: FFPE minimally invasive lung adenocarcinoma tissue. This CDR3 is CASSVFGGLETQYF. The CDR3 DNA reads TGTGCCAGCAGCGTTTTCGGGGGGCTAGAGACCCAGTACTTC.